These 28 T cell receptor beta chains were sequenced from one sample in a study of T cells after somatic rescue of genetic block. Measured with immunoSEQ multiplex PCR; TCRdb has only the in-frame clones, and not every one. This table holds about 120,000 clones, approximately 90% found once. Material for sequencing was peripheral blood mononuclear cells (PBMCs). The source of these receptors is a woman in her late teens or twenties.

The V and J genes are TRBV7-3 and TRBJ2-1; D call uncertain. From germline, CDR1 is SGHTA and CDR2 FQGTGA. V was cut by 2 bases and J by 7 bases, with 9 bases left in between. The CDR3 loop spans 13 amino acids. CDR3 residues: CASSLAAKNEQFF. The CDR3 coding sequence is TGTGCCAGCAGCTTAGCGGCGAAGAATGAGCAGTTCTTC.

The chain joins TRBV30 to TRBJ2-1, with D possibly being TRBD2 (7 bases). V was cut by 8 bases and J by 6 bases, with 17 bases left in between. From germline, CDR1 is GTSNPN and CDR2 SVGIG (reference sequence). The CDR3 totals 13 residues. CDR3 loop: CARATGGLNEQFF. In DNA, the CDR3 is TGTGCCCGGGCGACGGGGGGCCTCAATGAGCAGTTCTTC.

In its sample, this clone was seen once. V gene TRBV14 combines with J gene TRBJ1-6; 7 positions agree with TRBD1. The V gene end was trimmed by 2 bases and the J gene end by 5 bases; junction bases not matched to a gene: 18. This CDR3 spans 20 amino acids. Germline V CDR1 and CDR2: SGHDN, FVKESK. The CDR3 is CASSQFGGLTGTSNNSPLHF. The CDR3 nucleotides read TGTGCCAGCAGCCAATTTGGCGGGCTGACAGGGACCTCTAATAATTCACCCCTCCACTTT.

The gene calls are TRBV15 and TRBJ2-2; TRBD1 might be the D (6 bases). Germline assignment: CDR1 LNHNV and CDR2 YYDKDF (reference sequence). Between the trimmed V and J ends, which lost 3 bases and 8 bases, there was a span of 13 bases. CDR3 length: 14 amino acids. The CDR3 loop reads CATSRRGWGGELFF. In DNA, the CDR3 is TGTGCCACCAGCAGGAGGGGGTGGGGTGGGGAGCTGTTTTTT. The full variable domain, rest sourced from reference TRBV15 and TRBJ2-2, is DAMVIQNPRYQVTQFGKPVTLSCSQTLNHNVMYWYQQKSSQAPKLLFHYYDKDFNNEADTPDNFQSRRPNTSFCFLDIRSPGLGDTAMYLCATSRRGWGGELFFGEGSRLTVL.

The CDR3 DNA reads TGTGCCAGCAGCTTAGCGCTAGCGGGGGGGGAGACCCAGTACTTC. Translating gives CASSLALAGGETQYF. V usage is TRBV11-2 and J usage is TRBJ2-5; 12 nucleotides agree with TRBD2. V gave up 1 base and J gave up 5 bases; unmatched junction bases: 2. This CDR3 has 15 amino acids. CDR1 is SGHAT and CDR2 is FQNNGV in the germline V gene.

This clone was seen once. The gene calls are TRBV19 and TRBJ2-7, with TRBD1 matching 7 bases. This CDR3 is built from 16 residues. CDR1 LNHDA and CDR2 SQIVND come from the germline V gene (reference sequence). V was pared by 2 bases and J by 6 bases, with 13 bases of the junction left unmatched. The CDR3 spells CASSIRPQGRRGEQYF. The CDR3 DNA is TGTGCCAGTAGTATAAGGCCACAGGGGCGCAGGGGCGAGCAGTACTTC.

The V call is TRBV9, the J call TRBJ2-7; the D gene could be TRBD1 or TRBD2 (6 bases each). CDR3 size: 17 residues. Germline values: CDR1 SGDLS, CDR2 YYNGEE. V lost 4 bases and J lost 1, with 21 bases in between. The CDR3 protein is CASSPPLGGPSSYEQYF. Written as DNA, the CDR3 is TGTGCCAGCAGCCCACCACTTGGGGGGCCCTCATCCTACGAGCAGTACTTC.

The chain has TRBV15 and TRBJ1-1, with D unclear. The CDR3 length is 14 residues. The V gene's germline CDR1 is LNHNV and CDR2 YYDKDF (reference sequence). V was cut by 2 bases and J by 0 bases, with 7 bases left in between. The CDR3 sequence is CATSRPTVNTEAFF. DNA of the CDR3: TGTGCCACCAGCAGACCTACAGTGAACACTGAAGCTTTCTTT.

J is TRBJ1-6 and V is TRBV28, with D possibly being TRBD1 (5 bases). This CDR3 has 14 residues. The germline CDR1 and CDR2 sequences are MDHEN and SYDVKM. Trimming cost V 6 bases and J 8 bases, with 14 bases left between them. The CDR3 spells CASSLPQTDSPLHF. In nucleotides, the CDR3 is TGTGCCAGCAGCCTCCCCCAGACAGATTCACCCCTCCACTTT.

This clone is medium-sized in the sample. The V call is TRBV6-4, the J call TRBJ2-1; 9 bases line up with TRBD2. With V trimmed by 4 bases and J by 0 bases, 1 base remained unmatched. The CDR3 is made up of 15 amino acids. Germline V gene lookup returns CDR1 MRHNA and CDR2 SNTAGT. The CDR3 DNA is TGTGCCAGCAGTGGAGCGGGGGGCTCCTACAATGAGCAGTTCTTC. It is translated as CASSGAGGSYNEQFF.

In DNA, the CDR3 is TGTGCCAGCTCACCACCGGCTGAGCCCTACGAGCAGTACTTC. Translation: CASSPPAEPYEQYF. The genes are TRBV18 and TRBJ2-7, with D hard to call. This CDR3 has 14 amino acids. The germline gives CDR1 KGHSH, CDR2 LQKENI. Deletions cut 0 bases from V and 2 bases from J, with 8 bases between.

The chain combines TRBV2 with TRBJ1-6, with TRBD1 matching over 7 bases. Germline V gene lookup returns CDR1 SNHLY and CDR2 FYNNEI. This CDR3 is built from 15 residues. V lost 11 bases to trimming and J lost 8 bases; unmatched junction nucleotides: 15. The CDR3, as DNA: TGTGCCCACAGGGGCGGAGCGTCGTCGGATTCACCCCTCCACTTT. This gives the protein CAHRGGASSDSPLHF.

V gene TRBV15 combines with J gene TRBJ1-5, with a tentative D call TRBD1 (5 bases). V lost 0 bases to trimming and J lost 5 bases, with 14 bases between them. CDR3 length: 16 amino acids. The germline V gene has CDR1 LNHNV and CDR2 YYDKDF (reference sequence). The CDR3 DNA is TGTGCCACCAGCAGAGATCAACGGAGGGGCCATCAGCCCCAGCATTTT. This translates into CATSRDQRRGHQPQHF. Variable domain in full (rest from reference TRBV15 and TRBJ1-5): DAMVIQNPRYQVTQFGKPVTLSCSQTLNHNVMYWYQQKSSQAPKLLFHYYDKDFNNEADTPDNFQSRRPNTSFCFLDIRSPGLGDTAMYLCATSRDQRRGHQPQHFGDGTRLSIL.

The V call is TRBV5-1, the J call TRBJ1-1, with a weak D call TRBD1 (5 bases). Germline values: CDR1 SGHRS, CDR2 YFSETQ. V lost 4 bases, J lost 5 bases, and 18 bases lay in between. This CDR3 is 15 amino acids long. The DNA of the CDR3 is TGCGCCAGCAGCGAAGGGACTGCGGGGTTTACTGAAGCTTTCTTT. Translated: CASSEGTAGFTEAFF.

This chain joins TRBV5-1 and TRBJ2-5, with 8 bases identical to TRBD1. CDR3 length: 14 residues. V shed 2 bases, J shed 6 bases, and the junction held 6 bases outside the gene matches. Germline V gene data show CDR1 as SGHRS and CDR2 as YFSETQ. CDR3 loop: CASSLQGGVKTQYF. CDR3 bases: TGCGCCAGCAGCTTACAGGGGGGCGTAAAGACCCAGTACTTC.

This chain connects TRBV15 to TRBJ2-5; 10 bases match TRBD2. The CDR3 has 17 residues. The V gene end was trimmed by 0 bases and the J gene end by 2 bases; junction bases not matched to a gene: 6. The germline V gene has CDR1 LNHNV and CDR2 YYDKDF (reference sequence). The DNA for the CDR3 is TGTGCCACCAGCAGAGATCCTAGCGGGGGAAGTCAAGAGACCCAGTACTTC. This encodes CATSRDPSGGSQETQYF.

This chain uses TRBV2 with TRBJ2-4; D perhaps matches TRBD2 (6 bases). CDR1 SNHLY and CDR2 FYNNEI come from the germline V gene. The germline V and J ends were trimmed by 7 bases and 7 bases, with 23 bases remaining between them. The CDR3 is made up of 16 amino acids. The CDR3 DNA reads TGTGCCAGCACTCCCCCCCCCGGCGGGGTTCACAACATTCAGTACTTC. Protein product: CASTPPPGGVHNIQYF.

In this sample, this clone turned up once. V is TRBV6-5 and J is TRBJ2-1; no firm D call. With 4 bases removed from V and 0 bases from J, the gap between germline ends came to 13 bases. The CDR3 has 16 amino acids. The V gene's germline CDR1 is MNHEY and CDR2 SVGAGI. CDR3: CASSLGSQSSYNEQFF. The CDR3, as DNA: TGTGCCAGCAGTTTGGGCAGTCAGAGCTCCTACAATGAGCAGTTCTTC.

The chain couples TRBV11-2 to TRBJ2-1, with D tentatively TRBD2 (5 bases). V gave up 4 bases and J gave up 5 bases, with 12 bases separating them. Germline V lookup: CDR1 SGHAT, CDR2 FQNNGV. The CDR3 runs 14 residues. The CDR3: CASSSLSGHNEQFF. The CDR3 DNA sequence: TGTGCCAGCAGCTCGTTGAGCGGACACAATGAGCAGTTCTTC.

The chain carries TRBV27 and TRBJ1-5; 10 positions agree with TRBD1. Trimming took 4 bases from V and 5 from J; bases not matched to a gene: 5. The CDR3 consists of 15 residues. Germline CDR1 and CDR2: MNHEY and SMNVEV (reference sequence). This chain's CDR3 is CASSSADRGDQPQHF. CDR3 bases: TGTGCCAGCAGTTCCGCGGACAGGGGGGATCAGCCCCAGCATTTT.

The chain recombines TRBV18 with TRBJ2-3, with TRBD2 as a possible D gene (6 bases). CDR3 length: 15 residues. From germline, CDR1 is KGHSH and CDR2 LQKENI. Trimming cost V 3 bases and J 6 bases, with 16 bases left between them. CDR3 sequence reads: CASSPLPGVGDTQYF. CDR3 nucleotide sequence: TGTGCCAGCTCACCCCTCCCGGGAGTGGGGGATACGCAGTATTTT.

This chain links TRBV5-5 with TRBJ2-5, with no clear D. The V and J ends lost 4 bases and 1 base respectively, with 11 bases between them. This CDR3 contains 14 residues. Looked up from germline, CDR1 is SGHKS and CDR2 is YYEKEE (reference sequence). This CDR3 is CASSTWGSQETQYF. The CDR3 bases are TGTGCCAGCAGCACCTGGGGTAGCCAAGAGACCCAGTACTTC.

The J gene is TRBJ2-7, the V gene TRBV2, with D possibly matching TRBD1 (7 bases). Germline V gives CDR1 SNHLY, CDR2 FYNNEI. Trimming removed 6 bases at V and 3 bases at J, with 15 bases between. The CDR3 sequence is 14 residues long. CDR3 sequence reads: CASRDLQGGYEQYF. The DNA for the CDR3 is TGTGCCAGCAGGGACCTTCAGGGGGGCTACGAGCAGTACTTC.

V and J are TRBV7-2 and TRBJ1-6; 11 positions match TRBD1. Germline V gene sequence: CDR1 SGHTA, CDR2 FQGNSA. The junction had 9 bases not matched to a gene; V was cut back by 5 bases and J by 9 bases. CDR3 length: 16 residues. CDR3 loop: CASSLGTGGKGSPLHF. The CDR3 nucleotides read TGTGCCAGCAGCCTCGGGACAGGGGGGAAAGGTTCACCCCTCCACTTT.

CDR3 sequence: CASSPLIQETQYF. The CDR3 DNA reads as TGTGCCAGCTCACCTCTCATACAAGAGACCCAGTACTTC. The chain uses TRBV18 and TRBJ2-5; no firm D call. Germline V CDR1 and CDR2: KGHSH, LQKENI. V gave up 3 bases and J gave up 2 bases, with 7 bases separating them. This CDR3 contains 13 residues.

The V call is TRBV4-2, the J call TRBJ1-1; 8 nucleotides agree with TRBD1. This CDR3 spans 17 amino acids. Germline CDR1 LGHNA, CDR2 YNFKEQ. The junction had 14 bases not matched to a gene; V was cut back by 5 bases and J by 3 bases. CDR3 sequence (DNA): TGTGCCAGCAGCACCCGGGGGGGCAGGGGGCAGGACACTGAAGCTTTCTTT. Translated, it gives CASSTRGGRGQDTEAFF.

The CDR3 spells CASSSIDRGGDEQYF. Written as DNA, the CDR3 is TGTGCCAGCAGTTCAATTGACAGGGGAGGCGACGAGCAGTACTTC. V and J are TRBV6-7 and TRBJ2-7, with 8 bases that match TRBD1. TRBV6-7 is treated as an ORF (open reading frame) with a function not yet certain. With 4 bases clipped from V and 5 bases from J, the junction kept 10 bases outside the gene matches. The CDR3 runs 15 residues.

The chain couples TRBV6-6 to TRBJ1-5; no clear D gene. V shed 8 bases and J shed 3 bases, with 11 bases lying between them. The CDR3 spans 13 residues. Per germline, CDR1 MNHNY and CDR2 SVGAGI (reference sequence). The CDR3 DNA follows: TGTGCCAGCTCCCGGGCCCACAATCAGCCCCAGCATTTT. Its protein product is CASSRAHNQPQHF.